Listed here are 30 T cell receptor beta chains from one sample, sequenced in a study of HIV-infected children after antiretroviral therapy interruption. The TCR library was built from RNA with a 3' RACE protocol and unique molecular identifiers. TCRdb independently ran MiXCR on the 3' RACE reads; one entry per CDR3 protein. The data contain approximately 95,000 distinct CDR3 sequences, about 6.3% of them singletons. Specified treatment: PENTA 11 planned treatment interruption arm or continuous ART arm. Sample: CD45RA+ CD4+ T cells from PBMCs, pooled from several time points, taken from a donor given antiretroviral therapy, either interrupted or continuous. Subset defined: naive CD4+ CD45RA+ CD45RO- T cells. All receptors derive from a pool of human donors with HIV.

This clonotype was observed at least ten times. This rearrangement joins TRBV29-1 to TRBJ2-3; no definite D call. This CDR3 contains 13 residues. Trimming pared 8 bases from V and 3 bases from J, leaving 15 bases between. Germline values: CDR1 SQVTM, CDR2 ANQGSEA. In nucleotides, the CDR3 is TGCAGCACACCGGGTGTCCTGACAGATACGCAGTATTTT. Its protein is CSTPGVLTDTQYF.

This clonotype was detected ten times or more. The chain employs TRBV7-3 and TRBJ2-3; D not resolved. Trimming removed 4 bases at V and 4 bases at J, with 15 bases between. The CDR3 runs to 15 residues. Per germline, CDR1 SGHTA and CDR2 FQGTGA. The CDR3 DNA reads TGTGCCAGCAGCTCCTATGGTAGCCCACCAGATACGCAGTATTTT. Translation: CASSSYGSPPDTQYF.

This clonotype has ten or more counts. CDR3 in amino acids: CASSHLGPGGNEQFF. The CDR3 bases are TGTGCCAGCAGCCACCTTGGGCCCGGGGGGAATGAGCAGTTCTTC. The V call is TRBV6-5, the J call TRBJ2-1, with TRBD2 matching over 7 bases. After removal of 6 bases from V and 7 bases from J, the junction contained 12 bases not matched to a gene. The germline CDR1 and CDR2 sequences are MNHEY and SVGAGI. This CDR3 is built from 15 residues.

This clonotype was counted many times. The chain couples TRBV7-9 to TRBJ2-7, with D perhaps given as TRBD1 or TRBD2 (5 bases each). The germline V gene encodes CDR1 SEHNR and CDR2 FQNEAQ (reference sequence). Trimming left V 8 bases short and J 3 bases short, with 14 bases between. The CDR3 sequence is 13 residues long. CDR3 bases: TGTGCCAGCGGATGGGGGTGGAACTACGAGCAGTACTTC. It translates to CASGWGWNYEQYF.

This clonotype has at least ten counts. The rearrangement joins TRBV11-2 to TRBJ1-6; tentatively, D is TRBD1 (5 bases). Looked up from germline, CDR1 is SGHAT and CDR2 is FQNNGV. The CDR3 loop spans 17 amino acids. V was shortened by 2 bases and J by 8 bases, with 19 bases between the two germline ends. DNA for the CDR3: TGTGCCAGCAGCTTATATCCGCCCGGTAGGGGCTATTCACCCCTCCACTTT. Its translation: CASSLYPPGRGYSPLHF. Drawing the rest from reference TRBV11-2 and TRBJ1-6, the complete variable domain is EAGVAQSPRYKIIEKRQSVAFWCNPISGHATLYWYQQILGQGPKLLIQFQNNGVVDDSQLPKDRFSAERLKGVDSTLKIQPAKLEDSAVYLCASSLYPPGRGYSPLHFGNGTRLTVT.

This clonotype has a count of ten or more. The V call is TRBV2, the J call TRBJ2-6; 8 bases agree with TRBD2. The germline CDR1 and CDR2 sequences are SNHLY and FYNNEI. V lost 6 bases to trimming and J lost 2 bases; unmatched junction nucleotides: 3. This CDR3 is built from 15 residues. The chain's CDR3 is CASRSGGTGANVLTF. DNA of the CDR3: TGTGCCAGCAGATCGGGGGGGACTGGGGCCAACGTCCTGACTTTC.

Many counts were recorded for this clonotype. This chain links TRBV28 with TRBJ2-1; 13 nucleotides line up with TRBD2. With 3 bases clipped from V and 0 bases from J, the junction kept 8 bases outside the gene matches. This CDR3 is built from 19 residues. The germline V gene has CDR1 MDHEN and CDR2 SYDVKM. The CDR3, as DNA: TGTGCCAGCAGTTTTGGACTAGCGGGAGCAACGAGCTCCTACAATGAGCAGTTCTTC. As protein: CASSFGLAGATSSYNEQFF.

J is TRBJ1-1 and V is TRBV3-1; 8 bases map to TRBD1. Trimming cost V 3 bases and J 6 bases; bases outside gene matches: 9. The CDR3 is 15 amino acids. Germline CDR1 reads LGHDT; CDR2 reads YNNKEL (reference sequence). In DNA form, the CDR3 reads TGTGCCAGCAGCCACTACATGGGGACAGGCGCTGAAGCTTTCTTT. Translating gives CASSHYMGTGAEAFF.

This sequence joins TRBV7-7 and TRBJ2-2; D remains unclear. The V end lost 6 bases, the J end lost 5 bases, and 7 bases lay between the germline ends. The CDR3 contains 12 residues. Germline CDR1 and CDR2: SSHAT and FNYEAQ (reference sequence). The CDR3, as DNA: TGTGCCAGCAGTCGACGGACCGGGGAGCTGTTTTTT. Amino acid sequence: CASSRRTGELFF.

This clonotype showed up many times. The rearrangement joins TRBV6-6 to TRBJ2-1; D may correspond to TRBD1 or TRBD2 (6 bases each). The CDR3 sequence is 14 residues long. Germline V gene lookup returns CDR1 MNHNY and CDR2 SVGAGI (reference sequence). V was trimmed by 2 bases and J by 2 bases, leaving 7 bases between them. The DNA for the CDR3 is TGTGCCAGCAGTTACGGGGGGCCCTACAATGAGCAGTTCTTC. Residues: CASSYGGPYNEQFF.

The chain carries TRBV4-1 and TRBJ2-1, with 9 positions matching TRBD2. The germline V gene has CDR1 MGHRA and CDR2 YSYEKL. The CDR3 length is 15 residues. Germline trimming cut 2 bases from V and 3 bases from J; bases unmatched to any gene: 2. The CDR3 reads CASSQIAGVYNEQFF. The CDR3 DNA sequence: TGCGCCAGCAGCCAAATAGCGGGAGTCTACAATGAGCAGTTCTTC.

This rearrangement joins TRBV4-3 to TRBJ1-1; 7 bases match TRBD1. The length of the CDR3 is 12 residues. Looked up from germline, CDR1 is LGHNA and CDR2 is YSLEER. V lost 6 bases to trimming and J lost 9 bases; unmatched junction nucleotides: 7. The DNA for the CDR3 is TGCGCCAGCAGGAATGCAGGGGGTAAAGCTTTCTTT. It codes for CASRNAGGKAFF.

This clonotype occurred many times. The V gene is TRBV5-1, the J gene TRBJ2-3, with D perhaps matching TRBD1 or TRBD2 (5 bases each). Trimming cost V 3 bases and J 2 bases, with 22 bases left between them. This CDR3 comprises 18 residues. Germline V gene sequence: CDR1 SGHRS, CDR2 YFSETQ. The DNA for the CDR3 is TGCGCCAGCAGCTCACCCAAAGCCCACGGGGCTGACACAGATACGCAGTATTTT. It yields the protein CASSSPKAHGADTDTQYF.

This clonotype was seen ten or more times. The V and J genes are TRBV10-3 and TRBJ2-5, with TRBD1 matching 7 bases. The CDR3 is 15 amino acids. With V trimmed by 5 bases and J by 8 bases, 14 bases remained unmatched. The germline V gene has CDR1 ENHRY and CDR2 SYGVKD. The CDR3 reads CAISPGTETLDTQYF. For the CDR3, the DNA is TGTGCCATCAGTCCCGGGACAGAAACCCTAGACACCCAGTACTTC.

The gene calls are TRBV12-3 or TRBV12-4 and TRBJ1-5, with TRBD1 as a possible D gene (6 bases). This CDR3 has 15 residues. Trimming removed 4 bases at V and 3 bases at J, with 13 bases between. The CDR3 DNA follows: TGTGCCAGCAGTTCGGGCAGGGGATTCAATCAGCCCCAGCATTTT. Its protein product is CASSSGRGFNQPQHF.

This clonotype was detected ten times or more. The CDR3: CASSTPVGVEETQYF. The CDR3 DNA reads TGTGCCAGCAGTACCCCGGTTGGGGTCGAGGAGACCCAGTACTTC. The V gene is TRBV12-3 or TRBV12-4, the J gene TRBJ2-5; no firm D call. V dropped 5 bases and J dropped 5 bases, with 18 bases sitting between them. The CDR3 has 15 amino acids.

The chain links TRBV6-6 to TRBJ1-1; no clear D gene. In germline, CDR1 is MNHNY, CDR2 SVGAGI (reference sequence). Trimming pared 2 bases from V and 0 bases from J, leaving 10 bases between. The CDR3 runs to 15 residues. The CDR3 region has the DNA TGTGCCAGCAGTTACGACGGGTTCGTGAACACTGAAGCTTTCTTT. This sequence encodes CASSYDGFVNTEAFF.

This clonotype has ten or more counts. The rearrangement joins TRBV20-1 to TRBJ2-4; 12 nucleotides line up with TRBD2. Germline lookup yields CDR1 DFQATT and CDR2 SNEGSKA (reference sequence). The CDR3 contains 18 residues. V lost 6 bases to trimming and J lost 2 bases; unmatched junction nucleotides: 14. CDR3 loop: CSATGLAGAGGTKNIQYF. In DNA form, the CDR3 reads TGCAGTGCGACGGGACTAGCGGGCGCCGGGGGAACCAAAAACATTCAGTACTTC.

This clonotype was recorded many times. CDR3 nucleotides: TGTGCCACGAAAATTAGCACGGACGGTTCAAGTTGGAATCAGCCCCAGCATTTT. This codes for CATKISTDGSSWNQPQHF. The V call is TRBV19, the J call TRBJ1-5; the D is unclear. Trimming removed 10 bases at V and 4 bases at J, with 29 bases between. Germline CDR1 and CDR2: LNHDA and SQIVND (reference sequence). This CDR3 region has 18 residues.

This clonotype has a count of ten or more. This rearrangement joins TRBV7-6 to TRBJ2-1; a possible D gene is TRBD1 (5 bases). V was trimmed by 5 bases and J by 1 base, leaving 12 bases between them. The CDR3 spans 15 residues. Germline lookup yields CDR1 SGHVS and CDR2 FNYEAQ. The CDR3 reads CASSPLGASYNEQFF. CDR3 nucleotides: TGTGCCAGCAGCCCCCTAGGGGCATCCTACAATGAGCAGTTCTTC.

By its share, this clonotype is medium-sized. This chain uses TRBV5-4 with TRBJ2-3; possible D gene TRBD2, 6 bases. The germline V gene has CDR1 SGHNT and CDR2 YYREEE (reference sequence). CDR3 length equals 15 residues. Trimming left V 4 bases short and J 2 bases short, with 14 bases between. The DNA for the CDR3 is TGTGCCAGCAGCGCCCCGGGGGTATTCACAGATACGCAGTATTTT. This translates into CASSAPGVFTDTQYF.

The table lists this clonotype with many counts. The rearrangement joins TRBV6-1 to TRBJ2-7; D might be TRBD1 or TRBD2, each matching 5 bases. The V end lost 8 bases, the J end lost 0 bases, and 20 bases lay between the germline ends. CDR1 is MNHNS, CDR2 SASEGT, per germline. The CDR3 has 16 amino acids. The CDR3 here is CASDFPAGALSYEQYF. CDR3 bases: TGTGCCAGCGATTTCCCTGCCGGGGCTCTCTCCTACGAGCAGTACTTC.

This clonotype was seen repeatedly, ten times or more. The V call is TRBV5-1, the J call TRBJ1-1, with unresolved D. Trimming took 0 bases from V and 4 from J, leaving 10 bases between them. This CDR3 has 14 amino acids. CDR1 is SGHRS, CDR2 YFSETQ, per germline. The CDR3 DNA follows: TGCGCCAGCAGCTTGGGGGCCGCTGGCACTGAAGCTTTCTTT. Its protein product is CASSLGAAGTEAFF.

This clonotype was picked up many times. The chain recombines TRBV30 with TRBJ1-5, with D unresolved. The CDR3 contains 13 residues. CDR1 is GTSNPN, CDR2 SVGIG, per germline (reference sequence). Deletions cut 0 bases from V and 4 bases from J, with 7 bases between. The CDR3 DNA reads TGTGCCTGGAGTGTAGAGTTTAATCAGCCCCAGCATTTT. This gives the protein CAWSVEFNQPQHF.

A few counts support this clonotype. The chain is built from TRBV20-1 and TRBJ2-5; D might be TRBD1 (5 bases). The CDR3 extends over 15 amino acids. The V gene lost 0 bases and the J gene lost 2 bases, with 13 bases spanning the gap. Germline V CDR1 and CDR2: DFQATT, SNEGSKA (reference sequence). The CDR3 reads CSAREAGWEQETQYF. CDR3 nucleotide sequence: TGCAGTGCTAGAGAGGCAGGGTGGGAACAAGAGACCCAGTACTTC.

This clonotype was observed at least ten times. The rearrangement links TRBV5-5 to TRBJ2-5; D possibly corresponds to TRBD2 (6 bases). Trimming removed 5 bases at V and 3 bases at J, with 11 bases between. This CDR3 region has 13 residues. Per the germline V gene, CDR1 is SGHKS and CDR2 is YYEKEE (reference sequence). CDR3 nucleotide sequence: TGTGCCAGCAGTCATTGGGGGGAAGAGACCCAGTACTTC. It specifies CASSHWGEETQYF.

There are many counts of this clonotype. This chain links TRBV10-1 with TRBJ2-1; possibly TRBD2 for D (5 bases). Germline CDR1 is WNHNN and CDR2 is SYGVQD (reference sequence). This CDR3 contains 14 residues. The V end was cut by 5 bases, the J end by 2 bases, with 10 bases between. The CDR3 nucleotides read TGCGCCAGCAGTACTAGAGACACCTACAATGAGCAGTTCTTC. This codes for CASSTRDTYNEQFF.

The V and J genes are TRBV5-1 and TRBJ1-1; no clear D gene. Trimming cost V 0 bases and J 6 bases, with 12 bases left between them. From germline, CDR1 is SGHRS and CDR2 YFSETQ. The CDR3 is 14 residues long. The CDR3 spells CASSLDGPGPEAFF. In nucleotides, the CDR3 is TGCGCCAGCAGCTTGGACGGCCCCGGCCCTGAAGCTTTCTTT. The whole variable domain, remainder taken from reference TRBV5-1 and TRBJ1-1, is KAGVTQTPRYLIKTRGQQVTLSCSPISGHRSVSWYQQTPGQGLQFLFEYFSETQRNKGNFPGRFSGRQFSNSRSEMNVSTLELGDSALYLCASSLDGPGPEAFFGQGTRLTVV.

This clonotype was seen a few times. The rearrangement links TRBV18 to TRBJ2-5; D unclear. The V end was cut by 3 bases, the J end by 3 bases, with 8 bases between. The CDR3 extends over 13 amino acids. Germline V gene data show CDR1 as KGHSH and CDR2 as LQKENI. The CDR3 bases are TGTGCCAGCTCACCGTTGTCTGAAGAGACCCAGTACTTC. Protein product: CASSPLSEETQYF.

This clonotype was picked up many times. This chain links TRBV24-1 with TRBJ2-3, with 8 bases identical to TRBD2. The ends lost 4 bases at V and 2 bases at J; junction bases unmatched: 10. CDR1 KGHDR and CDR2 SFDVKD come from the germline V gene. There are 17 residues in the CDR3. In nucleotides, the CDR3 is TGTGCCACCAGTGAAACAGCGGGGGTCCGATTCACAGATACGCAGTATTTT. It codes for CATSETAGVRFTDTQYF.